Listed below are T cell receptor beta chains from one sample, sequenced in a study of blood T cell repertoires in COVID-19. Generated by immunoSEQ multiplex PCR, the TCRdb table keeps only in-frame clones and is missing some. The sample shows approximately 280,000 clones, approximately 83% of them seen only once. The sequencing input was peripheral blood. The receptor set was obtained from a woman in her 70s with acute or convalescent COVID-19. CDR3s include the opening cysteine and the closing phenylalanine or tryptophan. Each record gives: V gene, J gene, CDR3 protein.

TRBV2	TRBJ2-7	CASTMGPLSYEQYF
TRBV23-1	TRBJ2-7	CASSQPPGGKANYEQYF
TRBV6-5	TRBJ1-2	CASSSRGRQSDGYTF
TRBV6-6	TRBJ1-2	CASSYSNGDGYTF
TRBV7-2	TRBJ2-5	CASSLAGGAQETQYF
TRBV4-1	TRBJ2-1	CASSLAGGSYNEQFF
TRBV3-1/TRBV3-2	TRBJ1-2	CASSQDYGGRGYTF
TRBV12-3/TRBV12-4	TRBJ2-2	CAGLASNTGELFF
TRBV11-2	TRBJ1-2	CASSLSPTGAGYTF
TRBV3-1/TRBV3-2	TRBJ1-5	CASSTTGGSNQPQHF
TRBV5-5	TRBJ2-7	CASSRAGQGTSYEQYF
TRBV5-8	TRBJ1-5	CASSQIFGTGTLNQPQHF
TRBV2	TRBJ2-3	CATGGSVSTDTQYF
TRBV4-2	TRBJ2-5	CASSQEGAGAQETQYF
TRBV28	TRBJ2-7	CASVGFYEQYF
TRBV30	TRBJ1-6	CAWAGQGRGNSPLHF
TRBV4-2	TRBJ2-5	CASSPGGLAGETQYF
TRBV5-1	TRBJ2-1	CASSLLAGALLSSYNEQFF
TRBV9	TRBJ2-3	CASSVGMTDTQYF